This entry lists 14 T cell receptor beta chains sequenced from one sample in a study of T-cell reconstitution after alpha-beta-depleted transplantation in children (dated by TCRdb to between 2015 and 2016). What the treatment or condition label conveys for this sample: allogeneic hematopoietic cell transplantation with graft depleted of TCRalphabeta T cells and CD19 B cells. Library creation used PCR. Sequencing used an Illumina HiSeq 2500. TCR libraries were prepared with molecular barcoding, using unique molecular identifiers to normalize TCRbeta repertoire quantification. TCRdb applied fastp at Q25 and MiXCR to the public reads, then kept only in-frame beta chains. Each CDR3 protein gets just one entry, which takes the most common genes and DNA from the rows behind it. The sample has approximately 500,000 distinct CDR3 sequences on record, roughly a tenth of them singletons. Jointly, the top ten make up 2% to 2.5% of the sample.

The material was PBMCs, obtained before TCRalphabeta/CD19-depleted stem cell transplant. The receptors stem from a child aged 2 to 9 with inherited bone marrow failure, due to receive a stem cell transplant.

This clonotype was counted at least ten times. The chain is built from TRBV5-6 and TRBJ2-7; no definite D call. Looked up from germline, CDR1 is SGHDT and CDR2 is YYEEEE. Trimming left V 0 bases short and J 1 base short, with 14 bases between. This CDR3 has 16 amino acids. As DNA, the CDR3 is TGTGCCAGCAGCTTGGCCGGTTGGGTAGAGTCCTACGAGCAGTACTTC. Its protein is CASSLAGWVESYEQYF.

V usage is TRBV4-1 and J usage is TRBJ2-3; D gene ambiguous. This CDR3 has 13 amino acids. V shed 3 bases and J shed 1 base, with 5 bases lying between them. The germline V gene encodes CDR1 MGHRA and CDR2 YSYEKL. This CDR3 is CASSQIGTDTQYF. The CDR3 region has the DNA TGCGCCAGCAGCCAGATAGGCACAGATACGCAGTATTTT.

Many counts were recorded for this clonotype. The J gene is TRBJ2-7, the V gene TRBV7-9, with 9 positions matching TRBD1. This CDR3 spans 15 amino acids. Trimming took 7 bases from V and 4 from J; bases not matched to a gene: 11. Per the germline V gene, CDR1 is SEHNR and CDR2 is FQNEAQ (reference sequence). CDR3 loop: CASTLDRGRGYEQYF. The DNA for the CDR3 is TGTGCCAGCACCCTGGACAGGGGAAGGGGATACGAGCAGTACTTC.

Many counts were recorded for this clonotype. The J gene is TRBJ2-2, the V gene TRBV5-6; D is ambiguous. Germline V gives CDR1 SGHDT, CDR2 YYEEEE. Between the trimmed V and J ends, which lost 0 bases and 6 bases, there was a span of 6 bases. The CDR3 has 13 residues. CDR3 sequence (DNA): TGTGCCAGCAGCTTGGACCTAGCCGGGGAGCTGTTTTTT. Translating it yields CASSLDLAGELFF.

On this clonotype: Being one base from a much bigger clone, this may be a read error. The chain carries TRBV6-2 or TRBV6-3 and TRBJ1-5; D gene ambiguous. The CDR3 spans 13 residues. The germline V gene has CDR1 MNHEY and CDR2 SVGEGT. V lost 5 bases, J lost 4 bases, and 9 bases lay in between. The CDR3 sequence: CASSHVGNQPQHF. CDR3 nucleotides: TGTGCCAGCAGTCACGTGGGGAATCAGCCCCAGCATTTT.

This clonotype has a count of ten or more. CDR3 in amino acids: CASSSSGSKGAYNEQFF. The CDR3 region has the DNA TGTGCCAGCAGCTCTAGCGGGAGTAAGGGCGCCTACAATGAGCAGTTCTTC. This chain joins TRBV7-2 and TRBJ2-1, with 10 bases that match TRBD2. Germline assignment: CDR1 SGHTA and CDR2 FQGNSA. This CDR3 has 17 amino acids. With V trimmed by 4 bases and J by 2 bases, 8 bases remained unmatched.

This clonotype was detected ten times or more. V usage is TRBV19 and J usage is TRBJ2-3; the D gene is possibly TRBD2 (5 bases). The CDR3 loop spans 15 amino acids. V lost 3 bases, J lost 0 bases, and 10 bases lay in between. Germline V CDR1 and CDR2: LNHDA, SQIVND (reference sequence). The CDR3 DNA is TGTGCCAGTAGTATGCTCGGGGAGAGCACAGATACGCAGTATTTT. The encoded protein is CASSMLGESTDTQYF.

This clonotype was picked up many times. The genes are TRBV4-1 and TRBJ2-7; TRBD2 might be the D (5 bases). The ends were cut back, 0 bases at V and 5 bases at J, with 11 bases in the middle. In germline, CDR1 is MGHRA, CDR2 YSYEKL. The CDR3 totals 14 residues. CDR3: CASSQDAGMDEQYF. CDR3 nucleotide sequence: TGCGCCAGCAGCCAAGACGCCGGGATGGACGAGCAGTACTTC.

V is TRBV6-1 and J is TRBJ2-6; TRBD2 might be the D (5 bases). CDR3 length equals 15 residues. Germline CDR1 is MNHNS and CDR2 is SASEGT. Trimming cost V 8 bases and J 0 bases, with 11 bases left between them. As DNA, the CDR3 is TGTGCCAGCTCCGACCGGGACTCTGGGGCCAACGTCCTGACTTTC. This gives the protein CASSDRDSGANVLTF.

This clonotype has just a few counts. The chain has TRBV5-5 and TRBJ2-5; D is ambiguous. V lost 3 bases, J lost 3 bases, and 6 bases lay in between. Germline V gene data show CDR1 as SGHKS and CDR2 as YYEKEE (reference sequence). CDR3 length equals 12 residues. CDR3 protein: CASSSLEETQYF. CDR3 nucleotide sequence: TGTGCCAGCAGCTCACTTGAAGAGACCCAGTACTTC.

This clonotype was seen many times. The CDR3 sequence: CSEVWLAGGEQFF. The CDR3 bases are TGCAGTGAAGTGTGGCTAGCGGGAGGTGAGCAGTTCTTC. The chain joins TRBV20-1 to TRBJ2-1; 11 bases line up with TRBD2. CDR3 size: 13 residues. Germline V gene data show CDR1 as DFQATT and CDR2 as SNEGSKA (reference sequence). V lost 7 bases, J lost 9 bases, and 8 bases stayed unmatched.

This clonotype was recorded at least ten times. The chain joins TRBV4-1 to TRBJ2-1; D gene unclear. The CDR3 loop spans 16 amino acids. Per germline, CDR1 MGHRA and CDR2 YSYEKL. V lost 0 bases to trimming and J lost 0 bases, with 9 bases between them. The DNA of the CDR3 is TGCGCCAGCAGCCAAGATGCGGCAAACTCCTACAATGAGCAGTTCTTC. It codes for CASSQDAANSYNEQFF.

The chain is built from TRBV11-2 and TRBJ2-3; D uncertain. Per the germline V gene, CDR1 is SGHAT and CDR2 is FQNNGV. With 4 bases removed from V and 1 base from J, the gap between germline ends came to 15 bases. The CDR3 contains 16 residues. The CDR3 reads CASSSSSLRGTDTQYF. CDR3 in DNA: TGTGCCAGCAGCTCCTCCTCCCTGCGTGGCACAGATACGCAGTATTTT.

Remarks on this clonotype: It is likely a read error, because the conserved phenylalanine at the end of the CDR3 is missing. No DNA is shown, since the ends of the CDR3 on it are uncertain; the CDR3 is the one TCRdb lists. V is TRBV6-6 and J is TRBJ1-4; the listed D gene, TRBD1, was not tested against the DNA. From germline, CDR1 is MNHNY and CDR2 SVGAGI (reference sequence). 13 amino acids form the CDR3, both terminal residues included. CDR3: CASSSELESTVPS.